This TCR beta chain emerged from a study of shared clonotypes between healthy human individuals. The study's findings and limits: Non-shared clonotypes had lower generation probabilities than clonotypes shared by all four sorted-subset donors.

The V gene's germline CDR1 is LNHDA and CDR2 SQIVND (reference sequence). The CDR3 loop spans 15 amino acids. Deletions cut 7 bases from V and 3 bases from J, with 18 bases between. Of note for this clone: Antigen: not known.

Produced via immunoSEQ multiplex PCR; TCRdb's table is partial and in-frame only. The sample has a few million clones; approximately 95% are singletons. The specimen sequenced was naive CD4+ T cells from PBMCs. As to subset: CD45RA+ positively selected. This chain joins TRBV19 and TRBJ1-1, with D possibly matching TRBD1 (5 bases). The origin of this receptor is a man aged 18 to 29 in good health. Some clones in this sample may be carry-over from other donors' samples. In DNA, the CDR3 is TGTGCCAGTAATAGGCGTGGAAGGGACGACACTGAAGCTTTCTTT. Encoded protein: CASNRRGRDDTEAFF.